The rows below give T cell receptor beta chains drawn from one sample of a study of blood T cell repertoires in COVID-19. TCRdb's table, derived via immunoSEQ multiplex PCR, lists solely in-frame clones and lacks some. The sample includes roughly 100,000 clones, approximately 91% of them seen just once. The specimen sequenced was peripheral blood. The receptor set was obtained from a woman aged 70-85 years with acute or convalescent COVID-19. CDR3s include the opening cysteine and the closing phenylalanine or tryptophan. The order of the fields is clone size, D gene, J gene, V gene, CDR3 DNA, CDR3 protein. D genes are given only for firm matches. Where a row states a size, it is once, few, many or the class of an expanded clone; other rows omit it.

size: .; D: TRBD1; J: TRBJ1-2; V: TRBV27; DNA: TGTGCCAGCAGTCGAGGCGAGACAGGGATACTGTATGGCTACACCTTC; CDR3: CASSRGETGILYGYTF
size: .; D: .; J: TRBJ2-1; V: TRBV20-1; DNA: TGCAGTCCGGACACCTACAATGAGCAGTTCTTC; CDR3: CSPDTYNEQFF
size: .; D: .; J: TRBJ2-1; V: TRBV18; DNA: TGTGCCAGCTCCCCATTAGGCGGGGCAGGAGGGATGTACGGAGAGCAGTTCTTC; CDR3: CASSPLGGAGGMYGEQFF
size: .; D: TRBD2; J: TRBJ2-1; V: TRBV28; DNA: TGTGCCAGCAGTTCCGGGGGACTAGCGGGAGGCAATGAGCAGTTCTTC; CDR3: CASSSGGLAGGNEQFF
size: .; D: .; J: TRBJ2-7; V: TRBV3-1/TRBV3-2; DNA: TGTGCCAGCAGCCAAGATTACGGTTGGCTAGCACTCTCCTACGAGCAGTACTTC; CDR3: CASSQDYGWLALSYEQYF
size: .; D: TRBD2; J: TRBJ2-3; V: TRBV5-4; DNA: TGTGCCAGCAGCTTGGGACTAGCGGGGGGAACAGATACGCAGTATTTT; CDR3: CASSLGLAGGTDTQYF
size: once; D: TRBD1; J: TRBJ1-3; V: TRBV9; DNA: TGTGCCAAAAACGACAGGGAGAGAAACACCATATATTTT; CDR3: CAKNDRERNTIYF
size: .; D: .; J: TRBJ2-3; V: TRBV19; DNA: TGTGCCAGTAGTATACTCGCGGGCCCCCGCACAGATACGCAGTATTTT; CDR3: CASSILAGPRTDTQYF
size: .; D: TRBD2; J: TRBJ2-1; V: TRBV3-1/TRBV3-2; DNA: TGTGCCAGCAGCTCACGAAGCGGGAGAGTCAATGAGCAGTTCTTC; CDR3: CASSSRSGRVNEQFF
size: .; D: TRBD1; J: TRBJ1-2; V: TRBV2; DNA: TGTGCCAGCAGTGAAAGCACAGGGGGCTATGGCTACACCTTC; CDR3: CASSESTGGYGYTF
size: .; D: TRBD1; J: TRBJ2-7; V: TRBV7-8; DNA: TGTGCCAGCAGCACCCGGTGGGGGACAGGGGGCCCCGAGCAGTACTTC; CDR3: CASSTRWGTGGPEQYF
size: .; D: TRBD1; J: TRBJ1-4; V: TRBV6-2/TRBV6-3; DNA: TGTGCCAGCAGTACCACAGGGGGCGGTATCACTAATGAAAAACTGTTTTTT; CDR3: CASSTTGGGITNEKLFF
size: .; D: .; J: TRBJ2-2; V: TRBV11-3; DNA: TGTGCCAGCAGCCCGTACCTCGGTAGTTACACCGGGGAGCTGTTTTTT; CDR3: CASSPYLGSYTGELFF
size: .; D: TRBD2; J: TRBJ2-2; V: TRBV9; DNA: TGTGCCAGCAGCGTAGGGCTGGGGGAGGGTTGGGACACCGGGGAGCTGTTTTTT; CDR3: CASSVGLGEGWDTGELFF
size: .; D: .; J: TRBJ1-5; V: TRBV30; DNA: TGTGCCTGGAGCTGGGTGGCTAGGGGGCAGCCCCAGCATTTT; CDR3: CAWSWVARGQPQHF
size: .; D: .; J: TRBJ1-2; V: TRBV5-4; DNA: TGTGCCAGCAGCTTGACGGCTAACTATGGCTACACCTTC; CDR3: CASSLTANYGYTF
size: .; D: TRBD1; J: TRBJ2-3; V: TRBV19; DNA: TGTGCCAGTAGTTCAAAATCCGGGACAGGGTTCACAGATACGCAGTATTTT; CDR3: CASSSKSGTGFTDTQYF
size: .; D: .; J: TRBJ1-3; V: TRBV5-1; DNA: TGCGCCAGCAGCCCGTACATAACAGGGAGCTCTGGAAACACCATATATTTT; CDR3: CASSPYITGSSGNTIYF